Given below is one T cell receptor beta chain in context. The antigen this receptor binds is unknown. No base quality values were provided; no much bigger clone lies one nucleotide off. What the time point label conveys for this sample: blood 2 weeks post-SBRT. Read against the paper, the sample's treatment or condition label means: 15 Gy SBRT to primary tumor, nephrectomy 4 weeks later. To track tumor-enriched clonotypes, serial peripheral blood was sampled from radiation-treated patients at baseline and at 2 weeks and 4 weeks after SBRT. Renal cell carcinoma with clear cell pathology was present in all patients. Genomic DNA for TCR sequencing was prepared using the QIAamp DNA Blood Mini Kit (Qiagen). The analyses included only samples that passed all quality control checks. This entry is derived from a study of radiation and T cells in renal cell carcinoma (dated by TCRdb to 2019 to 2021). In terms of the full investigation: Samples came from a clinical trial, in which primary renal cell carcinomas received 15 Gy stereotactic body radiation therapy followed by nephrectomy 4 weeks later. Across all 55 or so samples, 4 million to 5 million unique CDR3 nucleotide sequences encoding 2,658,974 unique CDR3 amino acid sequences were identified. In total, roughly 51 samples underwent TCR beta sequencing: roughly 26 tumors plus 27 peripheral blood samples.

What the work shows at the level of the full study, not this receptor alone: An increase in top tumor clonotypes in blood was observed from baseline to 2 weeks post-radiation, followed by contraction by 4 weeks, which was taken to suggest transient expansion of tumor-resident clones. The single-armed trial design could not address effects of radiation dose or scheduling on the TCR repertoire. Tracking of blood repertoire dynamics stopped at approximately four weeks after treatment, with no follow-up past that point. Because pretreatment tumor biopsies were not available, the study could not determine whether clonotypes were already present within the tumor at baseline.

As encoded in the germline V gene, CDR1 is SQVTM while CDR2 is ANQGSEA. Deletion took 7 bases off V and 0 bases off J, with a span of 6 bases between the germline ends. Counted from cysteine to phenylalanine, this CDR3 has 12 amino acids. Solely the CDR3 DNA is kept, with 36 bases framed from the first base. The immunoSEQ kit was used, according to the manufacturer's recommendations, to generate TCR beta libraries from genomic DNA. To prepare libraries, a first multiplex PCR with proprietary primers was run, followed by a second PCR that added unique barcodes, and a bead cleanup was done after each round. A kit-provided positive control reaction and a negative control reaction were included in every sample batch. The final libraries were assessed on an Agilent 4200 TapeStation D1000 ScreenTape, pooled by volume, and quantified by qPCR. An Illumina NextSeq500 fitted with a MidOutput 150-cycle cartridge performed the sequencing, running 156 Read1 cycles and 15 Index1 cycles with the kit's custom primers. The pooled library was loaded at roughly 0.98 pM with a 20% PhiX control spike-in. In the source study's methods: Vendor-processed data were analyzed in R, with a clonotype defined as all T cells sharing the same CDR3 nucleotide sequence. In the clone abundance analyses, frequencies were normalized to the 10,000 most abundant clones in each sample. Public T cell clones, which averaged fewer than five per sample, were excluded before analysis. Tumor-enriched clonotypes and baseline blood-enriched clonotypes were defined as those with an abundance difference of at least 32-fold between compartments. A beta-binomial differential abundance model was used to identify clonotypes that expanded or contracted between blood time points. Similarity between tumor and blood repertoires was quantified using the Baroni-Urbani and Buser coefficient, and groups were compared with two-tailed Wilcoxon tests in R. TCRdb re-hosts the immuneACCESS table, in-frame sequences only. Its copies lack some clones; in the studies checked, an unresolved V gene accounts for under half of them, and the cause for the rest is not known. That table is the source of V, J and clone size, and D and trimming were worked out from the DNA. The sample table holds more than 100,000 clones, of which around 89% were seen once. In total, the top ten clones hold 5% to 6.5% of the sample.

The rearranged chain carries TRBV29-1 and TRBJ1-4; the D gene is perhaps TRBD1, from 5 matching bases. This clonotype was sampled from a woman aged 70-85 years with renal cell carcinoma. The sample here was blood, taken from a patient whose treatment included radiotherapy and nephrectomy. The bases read TGCAGCGCCAGGGCAACTAATGAAAAACTGTTTTTT. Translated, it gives CSARATNEKLFF.